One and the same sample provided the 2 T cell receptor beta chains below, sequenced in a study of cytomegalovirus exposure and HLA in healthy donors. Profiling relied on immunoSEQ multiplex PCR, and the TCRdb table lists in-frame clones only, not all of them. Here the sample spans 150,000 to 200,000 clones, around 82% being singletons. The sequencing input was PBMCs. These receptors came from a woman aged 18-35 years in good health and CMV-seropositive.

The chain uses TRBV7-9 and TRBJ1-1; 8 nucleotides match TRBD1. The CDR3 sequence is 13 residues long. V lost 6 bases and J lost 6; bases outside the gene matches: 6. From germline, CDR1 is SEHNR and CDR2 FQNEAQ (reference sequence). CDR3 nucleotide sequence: TGTGCCAGCAGAGCGACAGGGGAGGCTGAAGCTTTCTTT. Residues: CASRATGEAEAFF.

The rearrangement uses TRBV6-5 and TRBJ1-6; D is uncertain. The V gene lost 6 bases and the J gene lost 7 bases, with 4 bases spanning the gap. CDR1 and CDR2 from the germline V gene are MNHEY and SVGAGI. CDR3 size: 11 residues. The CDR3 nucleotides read TGTGCCAGCAGACAAAATTCACCCCTCCACTTT. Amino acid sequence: CASRQNSPLHF.